Each of the 27 T cell receptor beta chains below was sequenced from the same sample in a study of control samples from healthy donors and cancer patients. The table came from immunoSEQ multiplex PCR; TCRdb's copy has only in-frame clones and leaves some out. Among 110,000 or so clones listed, about four fifths were seen once. The sample taken for sequencing was blood. Receptor source: a woman aged 50 to 60 in good health.

The chain uses TRBV11-3 and TRBJ2-1; D remains unclear. The germline V gene encodes CDR1 SGHNT and CDR2 YENEEA. The length of the CDR3 is 14 residues. Trimming took 0 bases from V and 8 from J, leaving 11 bases between them. The CDR3 region has the DNA TGTGCCAGCAGCTTAGATGGCGGCAGCCATGAGCAGTTCTTC. Translated, it gives CASSLDGGSHEQFF.

V and J are TRBV19 and TRBJ1-5; 7 bases map to TRBD1. V was pared by 5 bases and J by 4 bases, with 5 bases of the junction left unmatched. The CDR3 loop spans 14 amino acids. CDR1 and CDR2 from the germline V gene are LNHDA and SQIVND (reference sequence). The CDR3 nucleotides read TGTGCCAGTAGTCAGGGACAGAAAAATCAGCCCCAGCATTTT. Its protein product is CASSQGQKNQPQHF.

This chain connects TRBV12-3 or TRBV12-4 to TRBJ2-7; no definite D call. The ends were cut back, 1 base at V and 5 bases at J, with 3 bases in the middle. The CDR3 extends over 11 amino acids. CDR3 in DNA: TGTGCCAGCAGTTTAGGACACGAGCAGTACTTC. It yields the protein CASSLGHEQYF.

CDR3: CASSPDPRGDTEAFF. In nucleotides, the CDR3 is TGCGCCAGCAGCCCGGACCCAAGGGGGGACACTGAAGCTTTCTTT. This rearrangement joins TRBV5-1 to TRBJ1-1; TRBD1 is a possible D gene (6 bases). Germline V gene data show CDR1 as SGHRS and CDR2 as YFSETQ. Trimming pared 4 bases from V and 3 bases from J, leaving 16 bases between. The CDR3 spans 15 residues.

This clone was observed a single time. The J gene is TRBJ1-3, the V gene TRBV6-2 or TRBV6-3; no clear D gene. Germline CDR1 and CDR2: MNHEY and SVGEGT. This CDR3 has 16 residues. V was cut by 2 bases and J by 0 bases, with 11 bases left in between. In nucleotides, the CDR3 is TGTGCCAGCAGTTACCAAGGGCCGGACTCTGGAAACACCATATATTTT. Its translation: CASSYQGPDSGNTIYF.

This sequence joins TRBV2 and TRBJ2-7; perhaps TRBD2 as D (6 bases). From germline, CDR1 is SNHLY and CDR2 FYNNEI. The CDR3 is made up of 15 amino acids. V was trimmed by 6 bases and J by 2 bases, leaving 17 bases between them. The CDR3 is CASRQSSEVAYEQYF. CDR3 DNA sequence: TGTGCCAGCAGGCAGTCTAGCGAGGTTGCCTACGAGCAGTACTTC. The whole variable domain, filled in from reference TRBV2 and TRBJ2-7, reads EPEVTQTPSHQVTQMGQEVILRCVPISNHLYFYWYRQILGQKVEFLVSFYNNEISEKSEIFDDQFSVERPDGSNFTLKIRSTKLEDSAMYFCASRQSSEVAYEQYFGPGTRLTVT.

The chain employs TRBV7-6 and TRBJ2-1; TRBD2 aligns across 10 bases. V dropped 5 bases and J dropped 9; count of bases not matched to a gene: 10. The CDR3 loop spans 15 amino acids. CDR1 and CDR2 (germline): SGHVS, FNYEAQ. The DNA for the CDR3 is TGTGCCAGCAGCACCTCTAGCGGGAGCTACGGTGAGCAGTTCTTC. This codes for CASSTSSGSYGEQFF. The full variable domain, with the rest looked up from reference TRBV7-6 and TRBJ2-1, is GAGVSQSPRYKVTKRGQDVALRCDPISGHVSLYWYRQALGQGPEFLTYFNYEAQQDKSGLPNDRFSAERPEGSISTLTIQRTEQRDSAMYRCASSTSSGSYGEQFFGPGTRLTVL.

This clone was observed a few times. The chain has TRBV18 and TRBJ2-1; D is undetermined. Germline loops: CDR1 KGHSH, CDR2 LQKENI. Trimming removed 2 bases from V and 10 bases from J, with 12 bases in between. The CDR3 covers 13 residues. CDR3: CASSPSVAGEQFF. CDR3 bases: TGTGCCAGCTCACCATCTGTGGCCGGGGAGCAGTTCTTC.

The chain combines TRBV5-1 with TRBJ1-1, with no clear D. V was shortened by 0 bases and J by 2 bases, with 8 bases between the two germline ends. Germline V lookup: CDR1 SGHRS, CDR2 YFSETQ. The CDR3 covers 14 residues. The CDR3 coding sequence is TGCGCCAGCAGCTTGGGGCTGGTTAACACTGAAGCTTTCTTT. The encoded protein is CASSLGLVNTEAFF.

The rearrangement joins TRBV27 to TRBJ1-1, with D possibly matching TRBD1 (5 bases). Trimming took 10 bases from V and 6 from J, leaving 18 bases between them. The germline V gene encodes CDR1 MNHEY and CDR2 SMNVEV (reference sequence). The CDR3 extends over 13 amino acids. CDR3 sequence (DNA): TGTGCCACCGGAGGGTTGATAGGGGCTGAAGCTTTCTTT. It translates to CATGGLIGAEAFF.

This chain connects TRBV7-8 to TRBJ1-5; 9 nucleotides align to TRBD1. CDR1 and CDR2 (germline): SGHVS, FQNEAQ. The CDR3 sequence is 15 residues long. With 2 bases clipped from V and 4 bases from J, the junction kept 3 bases outside the gene matches. This CDR3 reads CASSLTGGRNQPQHF. The CDR3 region has the DNA TGTGCCAGCAGCTTAACAGGGGGCCGTAATCAGCCCCAGCATTTT.

The V call is TRBV5-1, the J call TRBJ2-1; a possible D gene is TRBD1 (6 bases). The CDR3 is made up of 13 amino acids. V lost 4 bases, J lost 10 bases, and 15 bases lay in between. Germline V CDR1 and CDR2: SGHRS, YFSETQ. The CDR3 coding sequence is TGCGCCAGCAGCCTGGACAGTGGTAGGGAGCAGTTCTTC. This codes for CASSLDSGREQFF.

The chain couples TRBV18 to TRBJ2-5; D not certain. The CDR3 extends over 13 amino acids. CDR1 and CDR2 from the germline V gene are KGHSH and LQKENI. Trimming cost V 6 bases and J 2 bases, with 10 bases left between them. The CDR3 DNA is TGTGCCAGCTCCCGGGCTCCGCAAGAGACCCAGTACTTC. Residues: CASSRAPQETQYF.

The rearrangement uses TRBV7-3 and TRBJ1-6; D unresolved. The length of the CDR3 is 13 residues. In germline, CDR1 is SGHTA, CDR2 FQGTGA. V lost 3 bases, J lost 8 bases, and 8 bases lay in between. DNA of the CDR3: TGTGCCAGCAGCTTCAATATAGATTCACCCCTCCACTTT. This gives the protein CASSFNIDSPLHF.

The chain recombines TRBV7-6 with TRBJ2-3; the D gene is possibly TRBD1 (5 bases). The germline V gene encodes CDR1 SGHVS and CDR2 FNYEAQ. This CDR3 is built from 16 residues. V dropped 3 bases and J dropped 2 bases, with 15 bases sitting between them. DNA for the CDR3: TGTGCCAGCAGCTTGAGCATGGCAGGGTACACAGATACGCAGTATTTT. Translating it yields CASSLSMAGYTDTQYF.

The chain couples TRBV6-5 to TRBJ1-5; 9 nucleotides match TRBD1. J gave up 5 bases and V 11 bases, and 7 bases lay outside the gene matches. CDR1 is MNHEY and CDR2 is SVGAGI in the germline V gene. The CDR3 length is 13 residues. The CDR3 bases are TGTGCCGGCGGGGACAGGGTGTATCAGCCCCAGCATTTT. It translates to CAGGDRVYQPQHF.

J is TRBJ2-1 and V is TRBV30, with a tentative D call TRBD2 (5 bases). The CDR3 is 14 residues long. Trimming removed 2 bases at V and 0 bases at J, with 8 bases between. Germline V CDR1 and CDR2: GTSNPN, SVGIG (reference sequence). CDR3 residues: CAWSTGSSYNEQFF. CDR3 nucleotides: TGTGCCTGGAGTACGGGGTCCTCCTACAATGAGCAGTTCTTC.

The V gene is TRBV6-2 or TRBV6-3, the J gene TRBJ1-2; D remains unclear. CDR1 is MNHEY, CDR2 SVGEGT, per germline. The germline V and J ends were trimmed by 2 bases and 6 bases, with 4 bases remaining between them. This CDR3 region has 11 residues. CDR3 DNA sequence: TGTGCCAGCAGTTACGTGGATGGCTACACCTTC. This gives the protein CASSYVDGYTF.

The chain links TRBV5-1 to TRBJ2-7, with no clear D. Germline CDR1 reads SGHRS; CDR2 reads YFSETQ. V was trimmed by 6 bases and J by 5 bases, leaving 18 bases between them. CDR3 size: 14 residues. The CDR3 protein is CASNSGLEFNEQYF. Written as DNA, the CDR3 is TGCGCCAGCAACTCTGGTCTGGAGTTCAACGAGCAGTACTTC.

V gene TRBV10-3 combines with J gene TRBJ2-1; D possibly uses TRBD1 or TRBD2 (5 bases each). Between the trimmed V and J ends, which lost 3 bases and 1 base, there was a span of 7 bases. CDR3 length: 14 amino acids. Germline lookup yields CDR1 ENHRY and CDR2 SYGVKD. The chain's CDR3 is CAISEGESYNEQFF. As DNA, the CDR3 is TGTGCCATCAGTGAAGGGGAGTCCTACAATGAGCAGTTCTTC.

The chain recombines TRBV9 with TRBJ2-6; the match to TRBD1 covers 8 bases. The CDR3 extends over 20 amino acids. V gave up 4 bases and J gave up 2 bases; unmatched junction bases: 17. CDR1 and CDR2 from the germline V gene are SGDLS and YYNGEE. CDR3 sequence reads: CASSWQGAHPRGPGANVLTF. As DNA, the CDR3 is TGTGCCAGCAGCTGGCAGGGGGCGCATCCCCGGGGGCCTGGGGCCAACGTCCTGACTTTC.

This sequence joins TRBV9 and TRBJ2-3; 13 bases agree with TRBD2. The junction had 7 bases not matched to a gene; V was cut back by 0 bases and J by 3 bases. CDR1 SGDLS and CDR2 YYNGEE come from the germline V gene. The CDR3 is 18 residues long. The CDR3 DNA reads TGTGCCAGCAGCGTAGAAGGACTAGCGGGAGTACGGACAGATACGCAGTATTTT. This encodes CASSVEGLAGVRTDTQYF.

V usage is TRBV6-5 and J usage is TRBJ1-2; D remains unclear. The V end lost 10 bases, the J end lost 3 bases, and 21 bases lay between the germline ends. Germline lookup yields CDR1 MNHEY and CDR2 SVGAGI. The CDR3 contains 15 residues. CDR3 DNA sequence: TGTGCCACCTCAGAATACAGAGCAGTCGACTATGGCTACACCTTC. Protein product: CATSEYRAVDYGYTF.

V gene TRBV7-6 combines with J gene TRBJ2-6; weak D call: TRBD2 (7 bases). The CDR3 spans 19 residues. V was trimmed by 1 base and J by 6 bases, leaving 22 bases between them. The germline CDR1 and CDR2 sequences are SGHVS and FNYEAQ. The CDR3 region is CASSLVGGGVLLKANVLTF. The CDR3 DNA is TGTGCCAGCAGCTTAGTAGGAGGGGGGGTCCTTTTGAAGGCCAACGTCCTGACTTTC.

This chain uses TRBV6-5 with TRBJ1-2, with D possibly TRBD1 on 5 matching bases. The CDR3 length is 13 residues. The germline gives CDR1 MNHEY, CDR2 SVGAGI. The V and J ends lost 5 bases and 5 bases respectively, with 12 bases between them. CDR3 region: CASSPSRAYGYTF. As DNA, the CDR3 is TGTGCCAGCAGTCCTTCCAGGGCTTATGGCTACACCTTC.

The CDR3 protein is CASSQDYTPTDTQYF. The CDR3 DNA reads TGTGCCAGCAGCCAAGACTATACTCCCACAGATACGCAGTATTTT. V usage is TRBV14 and J usage is TRBJ2-3; D gene uncertain. V was shortened by 0 bases and J by 2 bases, with 9 bases between the two germline ends. The CDR3 has 15 amino acids. Germline CDR1 and CDR2: SGHDN and FVKESK.

This clone was detected a few times. The chain combines TRBV29-1 with TRBJ1-2; a weak D match, TRBD1 (6 bases). This CDR3 is built from 16 residues. CDR1 and CDR2 from the germline V gene are SQVTM and ANQGSEA. Trimming cost V 5 bases and J 3 bases, with 22 bases left between them. CDR3 DNA sequence: TGCAGCGTTTATGGAATTACAGGGCGGCAAGACTATGGCTACACCTTC. This gives the protein CSVYGITGRQDYGYTF.